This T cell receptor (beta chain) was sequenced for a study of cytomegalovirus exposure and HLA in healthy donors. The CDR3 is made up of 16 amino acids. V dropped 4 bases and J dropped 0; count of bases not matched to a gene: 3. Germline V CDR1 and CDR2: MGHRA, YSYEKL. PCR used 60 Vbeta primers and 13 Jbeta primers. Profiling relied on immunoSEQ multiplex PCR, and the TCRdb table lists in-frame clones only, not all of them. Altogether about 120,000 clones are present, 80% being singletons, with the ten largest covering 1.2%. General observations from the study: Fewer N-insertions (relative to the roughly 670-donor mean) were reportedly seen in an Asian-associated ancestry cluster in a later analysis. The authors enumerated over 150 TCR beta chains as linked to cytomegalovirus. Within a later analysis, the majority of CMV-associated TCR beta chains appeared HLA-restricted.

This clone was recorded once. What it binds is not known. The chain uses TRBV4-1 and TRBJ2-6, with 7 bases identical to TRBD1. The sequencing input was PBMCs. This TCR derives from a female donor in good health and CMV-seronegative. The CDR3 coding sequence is TGCGCCAGCAGCCCACAGGGGTTCTCTGGGGCCAACGTCCTGACTTTC. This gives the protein CASSPQGFSGANVLTF.